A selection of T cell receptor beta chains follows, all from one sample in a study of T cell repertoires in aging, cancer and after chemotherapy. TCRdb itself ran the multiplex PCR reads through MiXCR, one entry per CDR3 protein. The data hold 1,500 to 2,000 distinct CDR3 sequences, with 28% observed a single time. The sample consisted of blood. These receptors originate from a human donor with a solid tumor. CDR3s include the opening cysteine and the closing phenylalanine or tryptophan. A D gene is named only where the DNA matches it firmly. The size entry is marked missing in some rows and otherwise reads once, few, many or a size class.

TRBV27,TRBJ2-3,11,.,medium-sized,CASGGPDTQYF,TGTGCCAGCGGGGGCCCAGATACGCAGTATTTT
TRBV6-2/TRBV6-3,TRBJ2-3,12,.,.,CASRRSTDTQYF,TGTGCCAGCAGGAGAAGCACAGATACGCAGTATTTT
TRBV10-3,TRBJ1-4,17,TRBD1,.,CAISEYGLQGANEKLFF,TGTGCCATCAGTGAGTATGGACTACAGGGGGCGAATGAAAAACTGTTTTTT
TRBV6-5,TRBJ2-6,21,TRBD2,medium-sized,CASSYSHLAALRISGANVLTF,TGTGCCAGCAGTTACTCGCATCTAGCGGCCTTACGGATCTCTGGGGCCAACGTCCTGACTTTC
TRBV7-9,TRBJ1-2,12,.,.,CASSLENYGYTF,TGTGCCAGCAGCTTGGAAAACTATGGCTACACCTTC
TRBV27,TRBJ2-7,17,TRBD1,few,CASSLYAGTGSSYEQYF,TGTGCCAGCAGTTTATATGCCGGGACAGGAAGCTCCTACGAGCAGTACTTC
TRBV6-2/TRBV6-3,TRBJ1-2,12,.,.,CASSYSLRGYTF,TGTGCCAGCAGTTACAGCCTGAGGGGCTACACCTTC
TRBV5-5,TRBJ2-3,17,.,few,CASRELWSGSPGNTQYF,TGTGCCAGCAGGGAACTCTGGAGCGGCTCTCCGGGGAATACGCAGTATTTT
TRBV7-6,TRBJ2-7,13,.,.,CASSTTPGAEQYF,TGTGCCAGCAGCACGACCCCGGGGGCCGAGCAGTACTTC
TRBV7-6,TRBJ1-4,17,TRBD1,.,CASSFLRADREGEKLFF,TGTGCCAGCAGCTTTCTACGCGCGGACAGGGAAGGAGAAAAACTGTTTTTT
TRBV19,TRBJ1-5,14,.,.,CASNIRSTNQPQHF,TGTGCCAGCAACATTAGGAGCACTAATCAGCCCCAGCATTTT
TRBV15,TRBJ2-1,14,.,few,CATSRGGGQNEQFF,TGTGCCACCAGCAGGGGAGGAGGTCAGAATGAGCAGTTCTTC
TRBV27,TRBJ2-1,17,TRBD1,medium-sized,CASSPFRRTGKGNEQFF,TGTGCCAGCAGTCCCTTCCGGAGGACAGGGAAGGGCAATGAGCAGTTCTTC
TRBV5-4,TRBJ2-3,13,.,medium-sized,CASSSTVTDTQYF,TGTGCCAGCAGCTCGACTGTTACAGATACGCAGTATTTT